The 24 T cell receptor beta chains below come from one sample, sequenced in a study of blood T cells in healthy people across ages. The use of a sample-barcoded 5' primer and a J-beta primer mix characterized a second PCR of about 7 to 12 cycles. TCRdb processed the 5' RACE reads anew with MiXCR; each CDR3 protein has one entry. The sample carries approximately 850,000 distinct CDR3 sequences, approximately 48% recorded once. Material for sequencing was blood. The receptors derive from a man aged 55 to 70 in good health.

This chain joins TRBV5-1 and TRBJ2-4; no clear D gene. Trimming left V 0 bases short and J 3 bases short, with 10 bases between. From germline, CDR1 is SGHRS and CDR2 YFSETQ. The CDR3 covers 15 residues. The CDR3 sequence is CASSLDSWSKNIQYF. The CDR3 DNA sequence: TGCGCCAGCAGCTTGGACAGCTGGAGCAAAAACATTCAGTACTTC. Variable domain in full (rest from reference TRBV5-1 and TRBJ2-4): KAGVTQTPRYLIKTRGQQVTLSCSPISGHRSVSWYQQTPGQGLQFLFEYFSETQRNKGNFPGRFSGRQFSNSRSEMNVSTLELGDSALYLCASSLDSWSKNIQYFGAGTRLSVL.

The rearrangement uses TRBV4-3 and TRBJ2-7; 8 bases fit TRBD1. Trimming cost V 0 bases and J 9 bases; bases outside gene matches: 4. The CDR3 consists of 13 residues. Per the germline V gene, CDR1 is LGHNA and CDR2 is YSLEER. CDR3 bases: TGCGCCAGCAGCCAAGACAGGGGGCGAGGGCAGTACTTC. It translates to CASSQDRGRGQYF.

This clonotype was counted only a few times. The gene calls are TRBV29-1 and TRBJ1-5, with D perhaps matching TRBD1 (6 bases). CDR1 is SQVTM, CDR2 ANQGSEA, per germline. The V and J ends lost 6 bases and 7 bases respectively, with 19 bases between them. The CDR3 sequence is 14 residues long. The CDR3 sequence: CSVRVGGGDQPQHF. CDR3 nucleotides: TGCAGCGTGAGGGTAGGGGGTGGTGACCAGCCCCAGCATTTT.

This clonotype was counted a few times. The chain carries TRBV25-1 and TRBJ1-2; D is unclear. V lost 3 bases and J 4 bases, leaving 3 bases between the germline ends. Germline V gene lookup returns CDR1 MGHDK and CDR2 SYGVNS. This CDR3 is built from 11 residues. CDR3 residues: CASSDLYGYTF. The CDR3 nucleotides read TGTGCCAGCAGTGACCTCTATGGCTACACCTTC.

The V call is TRBV7-2, the J call TRBJ2-1; 10 nucleotides line up with TRBD2. Germline trimming cut 5 bases from V and 10 bases from J; bases unmatched to any gene: 2. Germline V CDR1 and CDR2: SGHTA, FQGNSA. This CDR3 is built from 12 residues. In DNA, the CDR3 is TGTGCCAGCAGCAAGACTAGCGGGGAGCAGTTCTTC. Its protein product is CASSKTSGEQFF.

This chain connects TRBV18 to TRBJ2-7; 12 bases are a match to TRBD1. With V trimmed by 6 bases and J by 3 bases, 3 bases remained unmatched. The CDR3 sequence is 14 residues long. The germline CDR1 and CDR2 sequences are KGHSH and LQKENI. Here the CDR3 reads CASSGTGGFYEQYF. The CDR3 DNA reads as TGTGCCAGCTCGGGGACAGGGGGCTTCTACGAGCAGTACTTC.

The genes are TRBV6-2 or TRBV6-3 and TRBJ1-5; D is perhaps TRBD1 (5 bases). The length of the CDR3 is 14 residues. The ends were cut back, 7 bases at V and 0 bases at J, with 10 bases in the middle. The germline CDR1 and CDR2 sequences are MNHEY and SVGEGT. The CDR3 reads CASKYDSSNQPQHF. For the CDR3, the DNA is TGTGCCAGCAAATACGACAGTAGCAATCAGCCCCAGCATTTT.

The rearrangement uses TRBV7-2 and TRBJ2-7; 7 nucleotides align to TRBD1. V trimming: 4 bases; J trimming: 7 bases; junction bases outside the gene matches: 13. The CDR3 consists of 15 residues. The germline V gene encodes CDR1 SGHTA and CDR2 FQGNSA. CDR3 residues: CASSSADRVGNEQYF. CDR3 in DNA: TGTGCCAGCAGCTCCGCCGACAGGGTTGGCAATGAGCAGTACTTC.

This clonotype came up a few times. The rearrangement joins TRBV2 to TRBJ1-2; D ambiguous. Trimming removed 6 bases at V and 6 bases at J, with 14 bases between. The V gene's germline CDR1 is SNHLY and CDR2 FYNNEI. There are 13 residues in the CDR3. As DNA, the CDR3 is TGTGCCAGCAGGGATGACAACCCTCATGGCTACACCTTC. It is translated as CASRDDNPHGYTF.

The rearrangement links TRBV2 to TRBJ2-3; 9 positions agree with TRBD1. CDR3 length equals 15 residues. CDR1 and CDR2 from the germline V gene are SNHLY and FYNNEI. V lost 8 bases and J lost 3; bases outside the gene matches: 9. The DNA of the CDR3 is TGTGCCAGCGCTAAGGACAGGGGTCGTACAGATACGCAGTATTTT. Protein: CASAKDRGRTDTQYF.

This sequence joins TRBV9 and TRBJ1-1; weak D call: TRBD1 (6 bases). V was pared by 4 bases and J by 11 bases, with 21 bases between. This CDR3 is built from 14 residues. Germline lookup yields CDR1 SGDLS and CDR2 YYNGEE. In DNA form, the CDR3 reads TGTGCCAGCAGCCCTAGGGCGGGGGGCGCTTGGGCTTTCTTT. It yields the protein CASSPRAGGAWAFF.

The chain joins TRBV6-6 to TRBJ2-7, with 8 bases fitting TRBD1. Germline values: CDR1 MNHNY, CDR2 SVGAGI (reference sequence). V lost 0 bases to trimming and J lost 5 bases; unmatched junction nucleotides: 9. There are 16 residues in the CDR3. CDR3 bases: TGTGCCAGCAGTTACTCGAGTCAGGGGGCGAAGAACGAGCAGTACTTC. The encoded protein is CASSYSSQGAKNEQYF.

In this sample, this clonotype turned up a few times. This chain links TRBV6-2 or TRBV6-3 with TRBJ2-1; no clear D. The V gene lost 5 bases and the J gene lost 6 bases, with 14 bases spanning the gap. This CDR3 has 14 residues. Germline V lookup: CDR1 MNHEY, CDR2 SVGEGT. The DNA for the CDR3 is TGTGCCAGCAGTATCAGCAATAGTTTCAATGAGCAGTTCTTC. Translated: CASSISNSFNEQFF.

Remarks on this clonotype: Compared with germline, one end of the junction differs, possibly owing to a read error. This chain uses TRBV24-1 with TRBJ2-1; D might be TRBD2 (8 bases). The CDR3 consists of 14 residues. Germline-derived CDR1 and CDR2 are KGHDR and SFDVKD. CDR3 DNA: TGTGTCACCAGTTTCCCGGGGGGGGACAGTGAGCAGTTCTTC. Translation: CVTSFPGGDSEQFF.

In its sample, this clonotype was seen many times. Germline is not matched at one junction end, which may reflect a read error. The chain employs TRBV6-5 and TRBJ2-7, with 10 positions matching TRBD1. In germline, CDR1 is MNHEY, CDR2 SVGAGI. The CDR3 is made up of 14 amino acids. CDR3 DNA: TGCGCCAGCAGTCGGGACAGGGGAGCCTACGAGCAGTACTTC. It codes for CASSRDRGAYEQYF.

The chain is built from TRBV6-2 or TRBV6-3 and TRBJ1-5; D gene ambiguous. V was shortened by 5 bases and J by 0 bases, with 17 bases between the two germline ends. Germline CDR1 is MNHEY and CDR2 is SVGEGT. The CDR3 loop spans 17 amino acids. The CDR3: CASSHPRSLRSNQPQHF. Written as DNA, the CDR3 is TGTGCCAGCAGTCACCCTAGGAGCCTCCGTAGCAATCAGCCCCAGCATTTT.

For this clonotype: A junction boundary mismatches the germline segment, possibly from a read error. The rearrangement uses TRBV7-2 and TRBJ2-5, with 9 positions matching TRBD1. CDR1 and CDR2 (germline): SGHTA, FQGNSA. This CDR3 region has 15 residues. The CDR3 is CASSLGDRDQEAQYF. Written as DNA, the CDR3 is TGTGCCAGCAGCCTAGGGGACAGGGACCAAGAGGCCCAGTACTTC.

In its sample, this clonotype was seen many times. The chain has TRBV6-1 and TRBJ1-2, with D possibly matching TRBD1 (6 bases). The CDR3 covers 14 residues. Trimming left V 5 bases short and J 1 base short, with 11 bases between. Germline CDR1 is MNHNS and CDR2 is SASEGT. This CDR3 is CASSSGDLNYGYTF. The CDR3 DNA reads as TGTGCCAGCAGTTCAGGGGATCTTAACTATGGCTACACCTTC.

The gene calls are TRBV6-1 and TRBJ2-1, with 7 positions matching TRBD2. V was clipped by 4 bases and J by 4 bases; unmatched bases: 7. The CDR3 runs 15 residues. CDR1 MNHNS and CDR2 SASEGT come from the germline V gene. CDR3 nucleotide sequence: TGTGCCAGCAGTGGTCCTAGCGGAGCTTACAATGAGCAGTTCTTC. Amino acids: CASSGPSGAYNEQFF.

V usage is TRBV4-1 and J usage is TRBJ1-1; D not resolved. This CDR3 is 18 amino acids long. V was trimmed by 0 bases and J by 4 bases, leaving 21 bases between them. Germline V CDR1 and CDR2: MGHRA, YSYEKL. This CDR3 reads CASSQDLVSRGIGTEAFF. The CDR3 DNA reads TGCGCCAGCAGCCAAGATTTGGTCTCTCGAGGGATCGGCACTGAAGCTTTCTTT.

This rearrangement joins TRBV6-2 or TRBV6-3 to TRBJ2-3; TRBD2 is a possible D gene (6 bases). Germline V gives CDR1 MNHEY, CDR2 SVGEGT. V lost 4 bases, J lost 4 bases, and 15 bases lay in between. CDR3 length: 15 amino acids. CDR3 protein: CASSSWGGVPDTQYF. In nucleotides, the CDR3 is TGTGCCAGCAGTTCGTGGGGCGGGGTACCAGATACGCAGTATTTT.

This chain links TRBV20-1 with TRBJ2-3; 7 bases are a match to TRBD2. V dropped 2 bases and J dropped 0; count of bases not matched to a gene: 2. CDR3 length: 14 residues. CDR1 DFQATT and CDR2 SNEGSKA come from the germline V gene (reference sequence). The CDR3 sequence: CSARSGGSTDTQYF. DNA for the CDR3: TGCAGTGCTAGATCGGGGGGAAGCACAGATACGCAGTATTTT.

This sequence joins TRBV7-2 and TRBJ1-2; tentative D call: TRBD1 (5 bases). Trimming pared 1 base from V and 2 bases from J, leaving 11 bases between. The CDR3 extends over 15 amino acids. Germline CDR1 reads SGHTA; CDR2 reads FQGNSA. The chain's CDR3 is CASSLVPGPNYGYTF. The CDR3, as DNA: TGTGCCAGCAGCTTAGTGCCAGGGCCGAACTATGGCTACACCTTC.

The chain has TRBV20-1 and TRBJ2-1, with 12 bases lining up with TRBD2. Trimming removed 0 bases from V and 9 bases from J; junction bases left unmatched: 6. The CDR3 contains 15 residues. CDR1 and CDR2 (germline): DFQATT, SNEGSKA (reference sequence). CDR3 nucleotide sequence: TGCAGTGCTAGAGATGAGGCTAGCGGGGGGGGTGAGCAGTTCTTC. Its translation: CSARDEASGGGEQFF.